These T cell receptor beta chains were read from a single sample in a study of beta chain features in type 1 diabetes. Only in-frame clones appear in the TCRdb table, and some are missing; sequencing was by immunoSEQ multiplex PCR. The sample consists of approximately 470,000 clones, around 28% of them appearing once. What was sequenced was naive CD4+ T cells from blood. Receptors originate from a man younger than 30 in good health. Each CDR3 is given with its conserved first and last residue. Each record gives: D gene, J gene, V gene, CDR3 length, clone size, CDR3 DNA, CDR3 protein. D genes are given only for firm matches. Some rows have no size entry. The others give once, few or many, or a class for an expanded clone.

TRBD2,TRBJ2-7,TRBV7-2,15,few,TGTGCCAGCAGCTTTACTAGCGGGATAACCTACGAGCAGTACTTC,CASSFTSGITYEQYF
TRBD1,TRBJ2-4,TRBV2,14,.,TGTGCCAGCCGTCAGGGGGCGGCCAAAAACATTCAGTACTTC,CASRQGAAKNIQYF
TRBD1,TRBJ1-1,TRBV29-1,13,few,TGCAGCGTTGATATCGGGACAGGGGCACCGGCTTTCTTT,CSVDIGTGAPAFF
TRBD2,TRBJ2-1,TRBV5-1,16,.,TGCGCCAGCAGCCGCCGACTAGCGGGAGGCCACAATGAGCAGTTCTTC,CASSRRLAGGHNEQFF
TRBD1,TRBJ1-2,TRBV10-3,17,.,TGTGCCATCAGCGACCTAAATACAGGGGCATTTGACTATGGCTACACCTTC,CAISDLNTGAFDYGYTF
.,TRBJ2-6,TRBV6-6,16,few,TGTGCCAGCAGTGCCTCCGGGACGCCGGGGGCCAACGTCCTGACTTTC,CASSASGTPGANVLTF
.,TRBJ2-5,TRBV9,14,.,TGTGCCAGCAGCGCACGGGACTTCGTAGAGACCCAGTACTTC,CASSARDFVETQYF
TRBD1,TRBJ1-1,TRBV30,12,few,TGTGCCTCGGACAGGGAGAACACTGAAGCTTTCTTT,CASDRENTEAFF
.,TRBJ2-1,TRBV29-1,14,few,TGCAGCGTAAGCAGGATTAGCTCCTACAATGAGCAGTTCTTC,CSVSRISSYNEQFF
TRBD2,TRBJ2-2,TRBV9,16,.,TGTGCCAGCAGCGTTTCTAGCGGGACGAACACCGGGGAGCTGTTTTTT,CASSVSSGTNTGELFF
.,TRBJ2-1,TRBV7-2,14,few,TGTGCCAGCAGCTTAGGCCGGGGACCGTATGAGCAGTTCTTC,CASSLGRGPYEQFF
.,TRBJ2-7,TRBV7-9,11,few,TGTGCCAGCAGTACGGAGCTGAAGCAGTACTTC,CASSTELKQYF
TRBD1,TRBJ1-1,TRBV5-6,15,.,TGTGCCAGCAGCCGTAAGAAGACAGGGGACACTGAAGCTTTCTTT,CASSRKKTGDTEAFF
.,TRBJ2-1,TRBV29-1,15,.,TGCAGCTCTAGGGCTAGCGTAGACTCCTACAATGAGCAGTTCTTC,CSSRASVDSYNEQFF
.,TRBJ2-7,TRBV7-9,13,.,TGTGCCAGCAGCTTAGCGGAAGGGCTCCAGCAGTACTTC,CASSLAEGLQQYF
.,TRBJ1-4,TRBV7-9,11,.,TGTGCCAGCAGGGGCGATGAAAAACTGTTTTTT,CASRGDEKLFF
.,TRBJ2-1,TRBV29-1,13,.,TGCAGCGTTGAAGATCCTATTAACGATGAGCAGTTCTTC,CSVEDPINDEQFF
TRBD2,TRBJ2-7,TRBV9,14,.,TGTGCCAGCAGCGTAGAGGCGGGAGCAGACGAGCAGTACTTC,CASSVEAGADEQYF
.,TRBJ2-1,TRBV30,12,.,TGTGCCTGGAGTGGTCTTTACAATGAGCAGTTCTTC,CAWSGLYNEQFF
.,TRBJ1-1,TRBV29-1,12,.,TGCAGCGTTGAGATTTTGAACACTGAAGCTTTCTTT,CSVEILNTEAFF
.,TRBJ2-1,TRBV11-2,15,.,TGTGCCAGCAGCAGGGGTGAGCCTACCTACAATGAGCAGTTCTTC,CASSRGEPTYNEQFF
.,TRBJ2-1,TRBV11-2,14,.,TGTGCCAGCAGCTTGAGTCAGGGATACAATGAGCAGTTCTTC,CASSLSQGYNEQFF
.,TRBJ1-3,TRBV7-2,15,.,TGTGCCAGCAGCCCCCGGGGGTTCTCTGGAAACACCATATATTTT,CASSPRGFSGNTIYF
TRBD2,TRBJ2-5,TRBV9,16,few,TGTGCCAGCAGCTCCTCTTCGGCTAGCGGTAGAGAGACCCAGTACTTC,CASSSSSASGRETQYF
.,TRBJ1-1,TRBV29-1,12,.,TGCAGCGGCCGGACGGAGAACACTGAAGCTTTCTTT,CSGRTENTEAFF
.,TRBJ2-7,TRBV7-2,14,.,TGTGCCAGCAGGATGGGGGGAAAACCCTACGAGCAGTACTTC,CASRMGGKPYEQYF
TRBD1,TRBJ2-4,TRBV14,16,.,TGTGCCAGCAGCCCACTGACAGGGTCGGCCAAAAACATTCAGTACTTC,CASSPLTGSAKNIQYF
.,TRBJ2-5,TRBV7-2,13,few,TGTGCCAGCAGCACCTACAGGGTTGAGACCCAGTACTTC,CASSTYRVETQYF
.,TRBJ1-2,TRBV7-2,13,.,TGTGCCAGCAGCTCGGGGCAAAACTATGGCTACACCTTC,CASSSGQNYGYTF
TRBD2,TRBJ2-1,TRBV6-5,15,.,TGTGCCAGCAGCCAACTAGCGGGTCGCTACAATGAGCAGTTCTTC,CASSQLAGRYNEQFF
.,TRBJ2-1,TRBV2,15,few,TGTGCCAGCAGAGCCTCCGACAGAGCCTACAATGAGCAGTTCTTC,CASRASDRAYNEQFF
.,TRBJ1-2,TRBV30,12,.,TGTGCCTGGAGTCAGGATAGCTATGGCTACACCTTC,CAWSQDSYGYTF
TRBD2,TRBJ2-7,TRBV7-9,13,.,TGTGCCAGCTCGGGTAGCGGGAGATACGAGCAGTACTTC,CASSGSGRYEQYF